One sample yielded the 29 T cell receptor beta chains listed below, sequenced in a study of shared clonotypes between healthy human individuals. Data came from immunoSEQ multiplex PCR; TCRdb stores just in-frame clones and leaves some out. This sample has millions of clones; over 85% occur once, and the top ten carry about 0.41%. Sequencing used naive CD4+ T cells from PBMCs. Subset here: CD45RA+ positively selected. These receptors all come from a man aged 18 to 35 in good health. Some clones in this sample may be carry-over from other donors' samples.

Of note for this clone: The sample holds other DNA sequences that translate to the same CDR3. The chain links TRBV28 to TRBJ2-1; 10 positions match TRBD2. The CDR3 has 14 residues. J gave up 2 bases and V 8 bases, and 3 bases lay outside the gene matches. Germline CDR1 is MDHEN and CDR2 is SYDVKM. CDR3 in DNA: TGTGCCAGCGGCACTAGCGGGGCCTACAATGAGCAGTTCTTC. It codes for CASGTSGAYNEQFF.

This chain links TRBV11-2 with TRBJ1-6; D gene unclear. The V gene lost 1 base and the J gene lost 10 bases, with 11 bases spanning the gap. The CDR3 sequence is 14 residues long. Germline V CDR1 and CDR2: SGHAT, FQNNGV. CDR3 amino acids: CASSLAFRASPLHF. The CDR3 nucleotides read TGTGCCAGCAGCTTAGCCTTCCGGGCCTCACCCCTCCACTTT. The full variable domain, in which reference TRBV11-2 and TRBJ1-6 provide the parts outside the CDR3, is EAGVAQSPRYKIIEKRQSVAFWCNPISGHATLYWYQQILGQGPKLLIQFQNNGVVDDSQLPKDRFSAERLKGVDSTLKIQPAKLEDSAVYLCASSLAFRASPLHFGNGTRLTVT.

This clone was found once. DNA of the CDR3: TGCAGCGTGGGAGGGACTAGCGGGATGAGGTACAATGAGCAGTTCTTC. Translated, it gives CSVGGTSGMRYNEQFF. The genes are TRBV29-1 and TRBJ2-1, with 13 nucleotides matching TRBD2. The junction had 9 bases not matched to a gene; V was cut back by 6 bases and J by 4 bases. CDR3 size: 16 residues. Germline CDR1 and CDR2: SQVTM and ANQGSEA.

This clone was detected only once. The J gene is TRBJ1-5, the V gene TRBV28, with 7 bases that match TRBD1. CDR1 MDHEN and CDR2 SYDVKM come from the germline V gene. The J segment lost 5 bases and the V segment lost 7 bases, leaving 11 bases of the junction unmatched. The CDR3 is made up of 15 amino acids. This chain's CDR3 is CASKQRDREYQPQHF. The DNA of the CDR3 is TGTGCCAGCAAACAACGGGACAGAGAGTATCAGCCCCAGCATTTT.

The gene calls are TRBV6-1 and TRBJ1-2, with D unclear. The CDR3 spans 12 residues. Per germline, CDR1 MNHNS and CDR2 SASEGT. V lost 4 bases and J 2 bases, leaving 5 bases between the germline ends. CDR3 sequence reads: CASSAGNYGYTF. The DNA for the CDR3 is TGTGCCAGCAGTGCGGGCAACTATGGCTACACCTTC.

Remarks on this clone: Other DNA sequences in the same sample also yield this CDR3. The rearrangement uses TRBV4-3 and TRBJ1-2; TRBD1 matches at 10 bases. The CDR3 covers 15 residues. J gave up 5 bases and V 0 bases, and 3 bases lay outside the gene matches. The V gene's germline CDR1 is LGHNA and CDR2 YSLEER. The CDR3 loop is CASSQDTGQGYGYTF. The CDR3 DNA follows: TGCGCCAGCAGCCAAGATACGGGACAGGGGTATGGCTACACCTTC.

The chain couples TRBV4-1 to TRBJ1-4; 9 bases map to TRBD1. J gave up 7 bases and V 1 base, and 7 bases lay outside the gene matches. The germline V gene encodes CDR1 MGHRA and CDR2 YSYEKL. This CDR3 is 16 amino acids long. As DNA, the CDR3 is TGCGCCAGCAGCCAAGGACAGGGGGGAGCTGGTGAAAAACTGTTTTTT. Protein: CASSQGQGGAGEKLFF.

The rearrangement joins TRBV6-6 to TRBJ2-5, with D perhaps matching TRBD1 or TRBD2 (6 bases each). Germline-derived CDR1 and CDR2 are MNHNY and SVGAGI (reference sequence). Trimming cost V 5 bases and J 4 bases, with 17 bases left between them. This CDR3 has 15 residues. The CDR3 nucleotides are TGTGCCAGCAGTATTTACGGGGGCACGGGAGAGACCCAGTACTTC. It codes for CASSIYGGTGETQYF.

This rearrangement joins TRBV27 to TRBJ2-3, with D possibly being TRBD1 (6 bases). CDR3 length: 18 residues. The V and J ends lost 6 bases and 0 bases respectively, with 22 bases between them. Germline V CDR1 and CDR2: MNHEY, SMNVEV (reference sequence). Written as DNA, the CDR3 is TGTGCCAGCAGCTCTTATCTTCTAAGGGGGTCTAGCACAGATACGCAGTATTTT. It codes for CASSSYLLRGSSTDTQYF.

This chain connects TRBV5-5 to TRBJ1-1; weak D call: TRBD1 (5 bases). V gave up 4 bases and J gave up 1 base, with 14 bases separating them. The length of the CDR3 is 15 residues. Per germline, CDR1 SGHKS and CDR2 YYEKEE (reference sequence). The CDR3 nucleotides are TGTGCCAGCAGCGGCGGGGACGGCACGAACACTGAAGCTTTCTTT. This gives the protein CASSGGDGTNTEAFF.

A single count supports this clone. The V and J genes are TRBV5-1 and TRBJ1-4, with D hard to call. CDR3 length equals 15 residues. Deletions cut 5 bases from V and 0 bases from J, with 11 bases between. Germline V gene lookup returns CDR1 SGHRS and CDR2 YFSETQ. CDR3: CASSTEASTNEKLFF. DNA for the CDR3: TGCGCCAGCAGTACAGAGGCTTCAACTAATGAAAAACTGTTTTTT.

The gene calls are TRBV5-6 and TRBJ1-3; TRBD1 matches 7 bases. This CDR3 region has 14 residues. V lost 8 bases and J lost 0; bases outside the gene matches: 5. The germline CDR1 and CDR2 sequences are SGHDT and YYEEEE. The DNA for the CDR3 is TGTGCCAGTGCAGGGACAGTCTCTGGAAACACCATATATTTT. Amino acids: CASAGTVSGNTIYF.

The rearrangement uses TRBV5-4 and TRBJ2-3, with D uncertain. CDR1 and CDR2 (germline): SGHNT, YYREEE (reference sequence). This CDR3 is 14 amino acids long. Trimming shortened V by 1 base and J by 0 bases, and 6 bases separated the two germline ends. As DNA, the CDR3 is TGTGCCAGCAGCTTGTCTCGGAGCACAGATACGCAGTATTTT. Its translation: CASSLSRSTDTQYF.

J is TRBJ2-4 and V is TRBV28; TRBD1 might be the D (6 bases). This CDR3 is built from 13 residues. With 7 bases removed from V and 7 bases from J, the gap between germline ends came to 14 bases. In germline, CDR1 is MDHEN, CDR2 SYDVKM. The CDR3 loop is CASTAGQPNIQYF. CDR3 DNA: TGTGCCAGCACGGCCGGACAGCCGAACATTCAGTACTTC.

As for this clone: Other DNA variants within this sample encode the same CDR3. This sequence joins TRBV14 and TRBJ2-7; 9 bases are shared with TRBD1. Per germline, CDR1 SGHDN and CDR2 FVKESK. This CDR3 spans 14 amino acids. Trimming took 3 bases from V and 0 from J; bases not matched to a gene: 0. CDR3 sequence reads: CASSQGQGSYEQYF. The CDR3 DNA is TGTGCCAGCAGCCAGGGACAGGGCTCCTACGAGCAGTACTTC.

The chain uses TRBV29-1 and TRBJ2-2, with 9 bases aligning to TRBD1. CDR1 and CDR2 from the germline V gene are SQVTM and ANQGSEA. The trim removed 6 bases at V and 6 bases at J, leaving 5 bases unmatched. This CDR3 has 13 residues. The CDR3 here is CSVGQGIPGELFF. CDR3 in DNA: TGCAGCGTGGGACAGGGTATTCCCGGGGAGCTGTTTTTT.

CDR3 bases: TGTGCCAGCAGTTACAGGGCCAATCAGCCCCAGCATTTT. Protein sequence: CASSYRANQPQHF. The chain joins TRBV6-5 to TRBJ1-5; D call uncertain. CDR1 MNHEY and CDR2 SVGAGI come from the germline V gene. This CDR3 has 13 residues. The ends were cut back, 2 bases at V and 3 bases at J, with 5 bases in the middle.

The chain uses TRBV5-1 and TRBJ2-3; D is undetermined. Per germline, CDR1 SGHRS and CDR2 YFSETQ. This CDR3 region has 16 residues. With 0 bases removed from V and 4 bases from J, the gap between germline ends came to 15 bases. The CDR3 loop reads CASSLARPESADTQYF. CDR3 in DNA: TGCGCCAGCAGCTTGGCTAGGCCGGAGAGCGCAGATACGCAGTATTTT.

This chain connects TRBV18 to TRBJ1-5; D remains unclear. CDR3 length: 13 residues. The germline V gene has CDR1 KGHSH and CDR2 LQKENI. V dropped 4 bases and J dropped 4 bases, with 8 bases sitting between them. The CDR3, as DNA: TGTGCCAGCTCACTACAGAGAAATCAGCCCCAGCATTTT. Protein product: CASSLQRNQPQHF.

The chain employs TRBV23-1 and TRBJ2-7; the D gene is possibly TRBD2 (6 bases). TRBV23-1 is recorded as an ORF, its role being uncertain. The CDR3 covers 13 residues. Trimming pared 2 bases from V and 6 bases from J, leaving 11 bases between. The CDR3 nucleotides are TGCGCCAGCAGTCAAGGGGGACTTGGCGAGCAGTACTTC. The encoded protein is CASSQGGLGEQYF.

This clone was detected a few times. The genes are TRBV6-5 and TRBJ2-7; unclear D gene. The CDR3 length is 13 residues. Germline V gene lookup returns CDR1 MNHEY and CDR2 SVGAGI. V was trimmed by 4 bases and J by 6 bases, leaving 13 bases between them. CDR3 loop: CASSSDPAVEQYF. The CDR3 DNA follows: TGTGCCAGCAGTTCCGACCCCGCAGTCGAGCAGTACTTC.

The chain couples TRBV5-3 to TRBJ1-2; D remains unclear. TRBV5-3 is an ORF, and what it does is uncertain. This CDR3 has 15 amino acids. Between the trimmed V and J ends, which lost 4 bases and 0 bases, there was a span of 13 bases. The CDR3 region is CARSNRAPTNYGYTF. CDR3 DNA: TGTGCCAGAAGCAACCGGGCCCCGACTAACTATGGCTACACCTTC.

J is TRBJ1-1 and V is TRBV28; no firm D call. V gave up 2 bases and J gave up 0 bases, with 16 bases separating them. The CDR3 totals 17 residues. Germline CDR1 reads MDHEN; CDR2 reads SYDVKM. The CDR3 protein is CASSLAPFFNMNTEAFF. CDR3 sequence (DNA): TGTGCCAGCAGTTTAGCCCCATTTTTTAACATGAACACTGAAGCTTTCTTT.

V usage is TRBV11-2 and J usage is TRBJ1-1; D perhaps matches TRBD1 (6 bases). CDR1 and CDR2 (germline): SGHAT, FQNNGV. The ends were cut back, 4 bases at V and 0 bases at J, with 15 bases in the middle. This CDR3 contains 16 residues. Here the CDR3 DNA reads TGTGCCAGCAGCTACACCGGGGGCCGTATGAACACTGAAGCTTTCTTT. Translating it yields CASSYTGGRMNTEAFF.

On this clone itself: The same CDR3 also results from other DNA sequences found in this sample. This sequence joins TRBV9 and TRBJ2-2; D not resolved. Trimming removed 0 bases at V and 6 bases at J, with 6 bases between. The germline gives CDR1 SGDLS, CDR2 YYNGEE. This CDR3 is 13 amino acids long. CDR3 nucleotide sequence: TGTGCCAGCAGCGTAGGGAGTGCCGGGGAGCTGTTTTTT. This gives the protein CASSVGSAGELFF.

Note on this clone: Different DNA sequences within this sample yield the same CDR3. The chain combines TRBV19 with TRBJ1-2; no clear D. The CDR3 loop spans 10 amino acids. V lost 5 bases to trimming and J lost 6 bases, with 4 bases between them. CDR1 is LNHDA and CDR2 is SQIVND in the germline V gene (reference sequence). The CDR3 reads CASSRDGYTF. Written as DNA, the CDR3 is TGTGCCAGTAGTCGGGATGGCTACACCTTC.

The chain is built from TRBV6-4 and TRBJ1-5; 8 positions agree with TRBD1. CDR1 and CDR2 (germline): MRHNA, SNTAGT. This CDR3 contains 17 residues. J was trimmed by 0 bases and V by 5 bases; bases with no gene match: 9. CDR3 residues: CASSLPDRVHSNQPQHF. CDR3 nucleotides: TGTGCCAGCAGTCTGCCGGACAGGGTTCATAGCAATCAGCCCCAGCATTTT.

The rearrangement joins TRBV18 to TRBJ2-2; perhaps TRBD1 as D (5 bases). V was shortened by 5 bases and J by 5 bases, with 12 bases between the two germline ends. This CDR3 spans 14 amino acids. Per germline, CDR1 KGHSH and CDR2 LQKENI. The CDR3 coding sequence is TGTGCCAGCTCAACGAACCAGGGAACCGGGGAGCTGTTTTTT. It encodes CASSTNQGTGELFF.

The chain uses TRBV29-1 and TRBJ1-3; 7 nucleotides line up with TRBD1. The germline CDR1 and CDR2 sequences are SQVTM and ANQGSEA. V shed 7 bases, J shed 2 bases, and the junction held 5 bases outside the gene matches. The CDR3 is made up of 13 amino acids. CDR3 bases: TGCAGCGGGAAAGGGGGCACTGGAAACACCATATATTTT. Translating it yields CSGKGGTGNTIYF.